The rows below give T cell receptor beta chains drawn from one sample of a study of shared clonotypes between healthy human individuals. Some clones are missing from TCRdb's copy, which holds only in-frame ones; the method was immunoSEQ multiplex PCR. The table shows approximately 2,300,000 clones, with about 90% occurring only once. Sequencing used naive CD4+ T cells from PBMCs. The receptors were gathered from a man between 18 and 35 years old in good health. Some clones in this sample may be carry-over from other donors' samples. Both conserved end residues are part of each CDR3. A D gene is named only where the DNA matches it firmly. Clone size is given for some rows only: seen once, a few or many times, or a class if the clone is expanded.

clone_size d_call j_call v_call cdr3_aa cdr3_nt
- - TRBJ1-1 TRBV27 CASSSAGAGKAEAFF TGTGCCAGCAGTTCGGCGGGAGCGGGGAAGGCTGAAGCTTTCTTT
- TRBD1 TRBJ1-5 TRBV18 CASSPDRVKNQPQHF TGTGCCAGCTCACCGGACAGGGTGAAAAATCAGCCCCAGCATTTT
once - TRBJ2-1 TRBV10-3 CAISESRQGPHNEQFF TGTGCCATCAGTGAGTCGAGGCAAGGTCCCCACAATGAGCAGTTCTTC
- TRBD2 TRBJ2-7 TRBV6-1 CASSSPSGGYEQYF TGTGCCAGCAGTTCCCCTAGCGGAGGCTACGAGCAGTACTTC
- - TRBJ2-5 TRBV5-1 CASSWDNQETQYF TGCGCCAGCAGCTGGGACAACCAAGAGACCCAGTACTTC
- - TRBJ1-3 TRBV5-1 CASSSGVLGNTIYF TGCGCCAGCAGCTCCGGGGTACTTGGAAACACCATATATTTT
- - TRBJ1-1 TRBV4-1 CASSPRGLTANTEAFF TGCGCCAGCAGCCCCCGGGGCTTGACAGCGAACACTGAAGCTTTCTTT
- TRBD1 TRBJ2-1 TRBV11-1 CASSSQGRNEQFF TGTGCCAGCAGCTCACAGGGGCGCAATGAGCAGTTCTTC
- - TRBJ2-3 TRBV30 CAWSYSGTQYF TGTGCCTGGTCATACAGTGGAACGCAGTATTTT
- - TRBJ2-3 TRBV19 CASSILDPSTDTQYF TGTGCCAGTAGTATCCTAGACCCTAGCACAGATACGCAGTATTTT
- - TRBJ2-1 TRBV29-1 CSVGRGLPSRLEQFF TGCAGCGTTGGGAGGGGACTCCCTTCGAGGTTGGAGCAGTTCTTC
- - TRBJ2-7 TRBV13 CASSRTGAGTYEQYF TGTGCCAGCAGCCGAACGGGGGCGGGGACCTACGAGCAGTACTTC
- TRBD1 TRBJ1-2 TRBV7-9 CASSQPDRDNGYTF TGTGCCAGCAGCCAGCCCGACAGGGACAATGGCTACACCTTC
- TRBD1 TRBJ2-7 TRBV19 CASIQDRGFDEQYF TGTGCCAGTATCCAGGACAGGGGGTTTGACGAGCAGTACTTC
- TRBD2 TRBJ2-3 TRBV28 CASSLGETSGSTDTQYF TGTGCCAGCAGTTTAGGGGAGACTAGCGGAAGCACAGATACGCAGTATTTT
- - TRBJ2-2 TRBV9 CASSVAVAGELFF TGTGCCAGCAGCGTAGCAGTAGCCGGGGAGCTGTTTTTT
- - TRBJ2-7 TRBV6-5 CASREGGGEQYF TGTGCCTCAAGAGAGGGGGGAGGCGAGCAGTACTTC
- - TRBJ2-1 TRBV7-9 CASSLPQSTMKQFF TGTGCCAGCAGCTTACCCCAGAGTACAATGAAGCAGTTCTTC
- TRBD1 TRBJ1-5 TRBV7-2 CASSLDYDRDAQHF TGTGCCAGCAGCTTAGACTACGACAGGGACGCCCAGCATTTT
- TRBD2 TRBJ2-1 TRBV5-4 CASSPSASGLYNEQFF TGTGCCAGCAGCCCTTCCGCTAGCGGCCTTTACAATGAGCAGTTCTTC
- - TRBJ2-1 TRBV27 CASSRRTLLVDEQFF TGTGCCAGCAGCCGTCGGACCCTTCTTGTCGATGAGCAGTTCTTC
- - TRBJ2-5 TRBV6-5 CASSKGGWVQTQYF TGTGCCAGCAGTAAAGGGGGTTGGGTCCAGACCCAGTACTTC
- TRBD1 TRBJ2-7 TRBV7-9 CASSPLGQGIYEQYF TGTGCCAGCAGCCCGCTAGGACAGGGTATTTACGAGCAGTACTTC
- - TRBJ1-2 TRBV6-4 CASSDRRGYTF TGTGCCAGCAGTGACCGGCGTGGCTACACCTTC
- - TRBJ2-1 TRBV9 CASSAHPLGLGNEQFF TGTGCCAGCAGCGCCCACCCCTTGGGACTTGGGAATGAGCAGTTCTTC
- - TRBJ1-4 TRBV28 CASRQGVEKLFF TGTGCCAGCAGACAGGGCGTTGAAAAACTGTTTTTT
- - TRBJ1-4 TRBV5-1 CASSVSSNEKLFF TGCGCCAGCAGCGTCAGCTCTAATGAAAAACTGTTTTTT
- TRBD2 TRBJ2-7 TRBV28 CASSLSGLTYEQYF TGTGCCAGCAGCCTTAGCGGGCTAACCTACGAGCAGTACTTC
- TRBD2 TRBJ2-3 TRBV10-3 CATGPGGTSTDTQYF TGTGCCACGGGGCCGGGGGGAACTAGCACAGATACGCAGTATTTT
- - TRBJ2-7 TRBV7-2 CASTPESPRASAREQYF TGTGCCAGCACCCCCGAGTCCCCCCGGGCATCTGCAAGAGAGCAGTACTTC
- - TRBJ1-5 TRBV11-2 CASSLDHRESQPQHF TGTGCCAGCAGCTTAGATCACCGGGAAAGTCAGCCCCAGCATTTT
- TRBD2 TRBJ2-5 TRBV11-1 CASSSSGRETQYF TGTGCCAGCAGCTCTAGCGGGCGGGAGACCCAGTACTTC
- TRBD2 TRBJ2-2 TRBV11-1 CASSLTPSGRDTGELFF TGTGCCAGCAGCTTGACCCCTAGCGGGAGAGACACCGGGGAGCTGTTTTTT
- TRBD2 TRBJ2-7 TRBV4-2 CASSQGLADEQYF TGTGCCAGCAGCCAAGGACTAGCGGACGAGCAGTACTTC
- - TRBJ1-4 TRBV6-6 CASWGSEKLFF TGTGCCAGTTGGGGTTCTGAAAAACTGTTTTTT
- - TRBJ1-1 TRBV2 CASSVLLPNTEAFF TGTGCCAGCAGTGTTTTATTACCGAACACTGAAGCTTTCTTT
- TRBD2 TRBJ2-7 TRBV18 CASSPGTSGYEQYF TGTGCCAGCTCACCGGGGACTAGCGGCTACGAGCAGTACTTC
once TRBD1 TRBJ1-1 TRBV6-5 CASRPGQGNTEAFF TGTGCCAGCAGGCCGGGACAGGGTAACACTGAAGCTTTCTTT
- - TRBJ1-4 TRBV9 CASSVVGARDEKLFF TGTGCCAGCAGCGTAGTGGGGGCTCGGGATGAAAAACTGTTTTTT
once TRBD1 TRBJ2-1 TRBV7-8 CASSLFGTGRRNEQFF TGTGCCAGCAGCTTATTTGGGACAGGGAGGAGGAATGAGCAGTTCTTC
- TRBD2 TRBJ2-2 TRBV11-3 CASSFSGSSTGELFF TGTGCCAGCAGCTTTAGCGGGTCGAGCACCGGGGAGCTGTTTTTT
- - TRBJ2-7 TRBV11-1 CASSSLTYEQYF TGTGCCAGCAGCTCCCTGACCTACGAGCAGTACTTC
- - TRBJ2-1 TRBV19 CASRPGSLLLYNEQFF TGTGCCAGTAGGCCCGGGTCCCTCCTTTTATACAATGAGCAGTTCTTC
- - TRBJ1-2 TRBV28 CASTTGGMGYGYTF TGTGCCAGCACTACCGGGGGTATGGGGTATGGCTACACCTTC
- - TRBJ2-7 TRBV15 CATSRGDRPYEQYF TGTGCCACCAGCAGAGGTGACAGACCCTACGAGCAGTACTTC
once - TRBJ2-5 TRBV7-2 CASSLHSQETQYF TGTGCCAGCAGCCTACACAGCCAAGAGACCCAGTACTTC
- TRBD2 TRBJ2-7 TRBV10-3 CAISESRGALAGPYEQYF TGTGCCATCAGTGAGTCTAGAGGGGCTTTAGCGGGACCCTACGAGCAGTACTTC
- TRBD2 TRBJ2-7 TRBV28 CASSRGGLFYEQYF TGTGCCAGCAGTCGGGGGGGCCTTTTCTACGAGCAGTACTTC
- TRBD2 TRBJ2-7 TRBV18 CASSTGLAREQYF TGTGCCAGCTCAACTGGACTAGCGCGGGAGCAGTACTTC
- - TRBJ2-7 TRBV6-1 CASRIGTHYEQYF TGTGCCAGCAGGATCGGGACTCACTACGAGCAGTACTTC
- - TRBJ1-2 TRBV28 CASGAQGWAYAF TGTGCCAGCGGGGCACAGGGCTGGGCCTACGCCTTC
once TRBD1 TRBJ2-7 TRBV28 CASSPTGQGPYEQYF TGTGCCAGCAGTCCCACGGGACAGGGGCCCTACGAGCAGTACTTC
- TRBD2 TRBJ2-1 TRBV25-1 CASSILAGSSYNEQFF TGTGCCAGCAGTATATTAGCGGGAAGCTCCTACAATGAGCAGTTCTTC
- TRBD1 TRBJ1-2 TRBV6-5 CASLRRQGLVYGYTF TGTGCCAGCCTCCGTCGACAGGGTTTGGTATATGGCTACACCTTC